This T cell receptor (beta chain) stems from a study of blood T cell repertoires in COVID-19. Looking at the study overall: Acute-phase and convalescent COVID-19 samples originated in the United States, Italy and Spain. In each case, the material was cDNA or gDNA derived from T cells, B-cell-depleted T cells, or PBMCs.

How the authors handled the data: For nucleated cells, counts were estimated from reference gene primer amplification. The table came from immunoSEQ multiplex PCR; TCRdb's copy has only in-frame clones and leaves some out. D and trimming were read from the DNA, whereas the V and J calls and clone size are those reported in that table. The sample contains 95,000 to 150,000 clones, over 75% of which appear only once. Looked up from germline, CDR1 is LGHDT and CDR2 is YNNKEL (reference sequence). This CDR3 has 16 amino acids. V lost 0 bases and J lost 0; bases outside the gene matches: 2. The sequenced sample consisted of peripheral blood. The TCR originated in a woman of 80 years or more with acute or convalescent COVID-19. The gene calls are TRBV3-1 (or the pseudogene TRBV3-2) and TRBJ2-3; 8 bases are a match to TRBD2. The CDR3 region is CASSQERLASTDTQYF. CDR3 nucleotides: TGTGCCAGCAGCCAAGAGAGACTAGCGAGCACAGATACGCAGTATTTT.